A selection of T cell receptor beta chains follows, all from one sample in a study of control samples from healthy donors and cancer patients. Data came from immunoSEQ multiplex PCR; TCRdb stores just in-frame clones and leaves some out. The sample shows over 60,000 clones, about 90% of them seen only once. The sample taken for sequencing was PBMCs. These receptors originate from a woman aged 60-75 years with head and neck cancer. The CDR3 runs from the conserved cysteine through the conserved F or W. A D gene is named only where the DNA matches it firmly. Clone size, where shown, is once, few, many, or a class for clones that have expanded.

J | V | D | size | DNA | CDR3
TRBJ1-5 | TRBV27 | . | . | TGTGCCAGCAGTTCACGTCAGGGTTATAATCAGCCCCAGCATTTT | CASSSRQGYNQPQHF
TRBJ2-5 | TRBV7-9 | . | . | TGTGCCAGCAGCCTGGGGGCGGGGACTTTCCAAGAGACCCAGTACTTC | CASSLGAGTFQETQYF
TRBJ2-5 | TRBV19 | TRBD1 | . | TGTGCCAGTAGCGGGACAGTCCAAGAGACCCAGTACTTC | CASSGTVQETQYF
TRBJ2-3 | TRBV29-1 | TRBD1 | . | TGCAGCGTCCTTTTACAGGGGGCGGCGGATACGCAGTATTTT | CSVLLQGAADTQYF
TRBJ2-2 | TRBV30 | . | . | TGTGCCTGGACTCGACAGGCGGTGACCGGGGAGCTGTTTTTT | CAWTRQAVTGELFF
TRBJ2-7 | TRBV5-1 | . | once | TGCGCCAGCGAACGTGGGGGAACGGGGGAGCAGTACTTC | CASERGGTGEQYF
TRBJ2-7 | TRBV28 | . | . | TGTGCCAGCAGTGCCCTGTCCGAGCAGTACTTC | CASSALSEQYF
TRBJ2-1 | TRBV21-1 | . | few | TGTGCCAGCAGCAAAAGTAAAGAGCGTAGCTCCTACAATGAGCAGTTCTTC | CASSKSKERSSYNEQFF
TRBJ2-1 | TRBV6-5 | TRBD2 | few | TGTGCCAGCAGTTACTCGTCGGGAGGGTGGAATGAGCAGTTCTTC | CASSYSSGGWNEQFF
TRBJ1-2 | TRBV11-2 | TRBD1 | once | TGTGCCAGCAGCTTAGGCACAGGGGGCGGCTATGGCTACACCTTC | CASSLGTGGGYGYTF
TRBJ2-7 | TRBV28 | TRBD1 | . | TGTGCCAGCAGTAATACAGGGGGCTTTGAATACGAGCAGTACTTC | CASSNTGGFEYEQYF
TRBJ2-2 | TRBV5-1 | TRBD2 | . | TGCGCCAGCAGGGGGACTAGCGTAAACACCGGGGAGCTGTTTTTT | CASRGTSVNTGELFF
TRBJ1-4 | TRBV28 | . | . | TGTGCCAGCAGTTTCCTATCTCACGGGGGGGAACTGTTTTTT | CASSFLSHGGELFF
TRBJ2-1 | TRBV9 | TRBD2 | . | TGTGCCAGCAGCGTAAGTCTAGCGGGCTCCTACAATGAGCAGTTCTTC | CASSVSLAGSYNEQFF
TRBJ2-6 | TRBV28 | . | . | TGTGCCAGCAGTCTAAGGCCCTATTGGAACTCTGGGGCCAACGTCCTGACTTTC | CASSLRPYWNSGANVLTF
TRBJ1-3 | TRBV30 | . | . | TGTGCCTGGAGCGTGAGCAAGGGGGTCTACGACTCGAACTCTGGAAACACCATATATTTT | CAWSVSKGVYDSNSGNTIYF
TRBJ1-4 | TRBV10-1 | . | . | TGCGCCAGCAGTGAGTCGGGAGTAGATGAAAAACTGTTTTTT | CASSESGVDEKLFF
TRBJ2-2 | TRBV5-1 | . | once | TGCGCCAGCAGCTTGGACGGGCCGATGAACACCGGGGAGCTGTTTTTT | CASSLDGPMNTGELFF
TRBJ2-3 | TRBV11-2 | . | . | TGTGCCAGCAGCCCACCGGGGTATGTTTTAGATACGCAGTATTTT | CASSPPGYVLDTQYF
TRBJ1-1 | TRBV14 | . | . | TGTGCCAGCAGCCAAGAGTACAGGGTGAACACTGAAGCTTTCTTT | CASSQEYRVNTEAFF
TRBJ2-7 | TRBV9 | . | few | TGTGCCAGCAGCGTACGTTTTGAAACCTACGAGCAGTACTTC | CASSVRFETYEQYF
TRBJ2-2 | TRBV29-1 | TRBD2 | . | TGCAGCGCGTTCGGGGGGTCGGCCGGGGAGCTGTTTTTT | CSAFGGSAGELFF
TRBJ2-1 | TRBV5-1 | . | . | TGCGCCAGCAGCTTGGAAGCCAGGGACCATGAGCAGTTCTTC | CASSLEARDHEQFF
TRBJ2-2 | TRBV18 | TRBD2 | . | TGTGCCAGCTCACCAACTCTAGCGGGATTGGCCGGGGAGCTGTTTTTT | CASSPTLAGLAGELFF
TRBJ1-2 | TRBV19 | . | . | TGTGCCAGTAGCAAAGGGGTAAGAGGCTATGGCTACACCTTC | CASSKGVRGYGYTF
TRBJ2-4 | TRBV5-6 | . | . | TGTGCCAGCAGCTTGGGGGGCAGGGCCAAACTAAACATTCAGTACTTC | CASSLGGRAKLNIQYF
TRBJ1-1 | TRBV5-1 | TRBD1 | . | TGCGCCAGCAGCTTTTCAGGGGGGGAAGCTTTCTTT | CASSFSGGEAFF
TRBJ2-2 | TRBV7-8 | TRBD2 | . | TGTGCCAGCCTAGCGGGTCTACCGAACACCGGGGAGCTGTTTTTT | CASLAGLPNTGELFF
TRBJ2-7 | TRBV7-9 | TRBD1 | . | TGTGCCAGCAGCTTATCGACAGGGTACGACGAGCAGTACTTC | CASSLSTGYDEQYF
TRBJ2-7 | TRBV10-1 | . | . | TGCGCCAGCAGTGAGCTAGGGTACGAGCAGTACTTC | CASSELGYEQYF
TRBJ1-6 | TRBV2 | . | . | TGTGCCAGCAGCCCGTCCGATCTCCTCCACTTT | CASSPSDLLHF
TRBJ2-7 | TRBV6-6 | . | . | TGTGCCAGCAGTTACTTCTGGGGCGTTGAGCAGTACTTC | CASSYFWGVEQYF